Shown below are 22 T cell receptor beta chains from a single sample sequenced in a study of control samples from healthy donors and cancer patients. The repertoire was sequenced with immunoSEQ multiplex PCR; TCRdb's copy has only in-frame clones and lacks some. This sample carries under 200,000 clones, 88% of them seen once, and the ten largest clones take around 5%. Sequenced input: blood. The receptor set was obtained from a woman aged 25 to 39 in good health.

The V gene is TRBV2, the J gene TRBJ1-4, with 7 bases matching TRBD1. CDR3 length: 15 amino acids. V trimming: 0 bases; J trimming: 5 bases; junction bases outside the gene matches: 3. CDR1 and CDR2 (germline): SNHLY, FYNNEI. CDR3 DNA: TGTGCCAGCAGTGAAGCCGGGACAGAGAATGAAAAACTGTTTTTT. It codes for CASSEAGTENEKLFF.

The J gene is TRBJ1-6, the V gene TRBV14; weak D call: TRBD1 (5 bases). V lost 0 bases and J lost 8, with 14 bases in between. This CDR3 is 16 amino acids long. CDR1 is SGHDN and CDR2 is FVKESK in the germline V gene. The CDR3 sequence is CASSQDFQGGYSPLHF. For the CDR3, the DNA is TGTGCCAGCAGCCAAGATTTCCAGGGAGGGTATTCACCCCTCCACTTT.

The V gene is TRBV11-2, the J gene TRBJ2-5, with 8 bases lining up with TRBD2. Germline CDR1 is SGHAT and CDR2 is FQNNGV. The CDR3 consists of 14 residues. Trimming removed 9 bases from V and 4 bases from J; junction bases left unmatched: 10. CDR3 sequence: CASGGAGGPETQYF. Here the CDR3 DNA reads TGTGCCAGTGGCGGGGCGGGGGGCCCAGAGACCCAGTACTTC. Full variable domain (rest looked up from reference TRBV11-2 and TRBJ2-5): EAGVAQSPRYKIIEKRQSVAFWCNPISGHATLYWYQQILGQGPKLLIQFQNNGVVDDSQLPKDRFSAERLKGVDSTLKIQPAKLEDSAVYLCASGGAGGPETQYFGPGTRLLVL.

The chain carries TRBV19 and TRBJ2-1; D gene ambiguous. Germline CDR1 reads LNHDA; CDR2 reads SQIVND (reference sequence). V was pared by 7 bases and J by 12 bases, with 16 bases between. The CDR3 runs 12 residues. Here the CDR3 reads CASTDFVVGQFF. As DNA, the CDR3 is TGTGCCAGTACCGACTTCGTAGTGGGGCAGTTCTTC.

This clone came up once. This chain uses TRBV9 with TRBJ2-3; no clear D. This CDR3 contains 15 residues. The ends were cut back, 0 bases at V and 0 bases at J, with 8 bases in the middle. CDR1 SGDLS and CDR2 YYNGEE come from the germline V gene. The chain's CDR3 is CASSVAVLSTDTQYF. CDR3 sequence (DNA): TGTGCCAGCAGCGTAGCAGTCCTGAGCACAGATACGCAGTATTTT.

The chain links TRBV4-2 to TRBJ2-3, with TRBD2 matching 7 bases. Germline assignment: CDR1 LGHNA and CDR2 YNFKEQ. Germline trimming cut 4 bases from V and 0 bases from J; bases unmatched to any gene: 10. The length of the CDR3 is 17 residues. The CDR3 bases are TGTGCCAGCAGCCCAAAGACGATTAGCGGGAGCACAGATACGCAGTATTTT. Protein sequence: CASSPKTISGSTDTQYF.

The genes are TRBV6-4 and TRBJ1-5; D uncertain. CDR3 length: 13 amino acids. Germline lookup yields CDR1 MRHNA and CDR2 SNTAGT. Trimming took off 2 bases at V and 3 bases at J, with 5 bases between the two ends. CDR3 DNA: TGTGCCAGCAGTGACGGTTCCAATCAGCCCCAGCATTTT. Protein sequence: CASSDGSNQPQHF.

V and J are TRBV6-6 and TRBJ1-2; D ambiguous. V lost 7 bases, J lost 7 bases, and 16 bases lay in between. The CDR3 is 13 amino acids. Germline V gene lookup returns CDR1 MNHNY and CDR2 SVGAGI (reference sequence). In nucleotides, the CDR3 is TGTGCCAGCACCGTGACACCTCGAGGTGGCTACACCTTC. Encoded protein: CASTVTPRGGYTF.

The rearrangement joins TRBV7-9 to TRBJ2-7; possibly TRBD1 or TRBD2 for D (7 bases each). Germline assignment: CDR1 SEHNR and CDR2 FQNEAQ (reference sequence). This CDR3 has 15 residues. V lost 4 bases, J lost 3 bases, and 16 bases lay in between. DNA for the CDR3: TGTGCCAGCAGCTCCTGGACTAGGACAGGCTACGAGCAGTACTTC. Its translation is CASSSWTRTGYEQYF.

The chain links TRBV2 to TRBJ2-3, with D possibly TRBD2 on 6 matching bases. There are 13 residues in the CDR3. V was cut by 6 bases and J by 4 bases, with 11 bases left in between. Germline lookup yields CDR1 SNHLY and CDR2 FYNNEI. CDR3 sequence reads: CASRRRDADTQYF. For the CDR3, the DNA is TGTGCCAGCAGGAGGCGGGATGCAGATACGCAGTATTTT.

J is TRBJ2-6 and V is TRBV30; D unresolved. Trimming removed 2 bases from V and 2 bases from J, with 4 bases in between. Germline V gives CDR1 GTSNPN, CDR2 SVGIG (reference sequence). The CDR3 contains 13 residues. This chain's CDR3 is CAWSLAGANVLTF. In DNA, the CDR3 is TGTGCCTGGAGTTTAGCTGGGGCCAACGTCCTGACTTTC. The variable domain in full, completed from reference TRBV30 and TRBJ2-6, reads SQTIHQWPATLVQPVGSPLSLECTVEGTSNPNLYWYRQAAGRGLQLLFYSVGIGQISSEVPQNLSASRPQDRQFILSSKKLLLSDSGFYLCAWSLAGANVLTFGAGSRLTVL.

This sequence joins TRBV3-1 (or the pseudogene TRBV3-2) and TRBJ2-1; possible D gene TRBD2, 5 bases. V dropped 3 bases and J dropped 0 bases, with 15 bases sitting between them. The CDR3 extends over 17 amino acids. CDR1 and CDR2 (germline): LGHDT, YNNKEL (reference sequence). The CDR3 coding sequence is TGTGCCAGCAGCCAGGCCATGAAGCGGCACTCCTACAATGAGCAGTTCTTC. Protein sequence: CASSQAMKRHSYNEQFF.

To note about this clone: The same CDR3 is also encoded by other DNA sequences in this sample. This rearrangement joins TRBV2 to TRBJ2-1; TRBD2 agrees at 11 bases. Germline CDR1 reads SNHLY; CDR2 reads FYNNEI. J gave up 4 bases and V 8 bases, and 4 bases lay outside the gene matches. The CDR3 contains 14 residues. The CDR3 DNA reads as TGTGCCAGCCGGGGACTAGCGGTGTACAATGAGCAGTTCTTC. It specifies CASRGLAVYNEQFF.

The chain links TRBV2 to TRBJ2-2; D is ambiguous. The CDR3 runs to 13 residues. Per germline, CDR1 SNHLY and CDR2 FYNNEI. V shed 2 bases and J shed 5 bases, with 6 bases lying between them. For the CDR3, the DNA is TGTGCCAGCAGTGAATCCCCGACCGGGGAGCTGTTTTTT. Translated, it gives CASSESPTGELFF.

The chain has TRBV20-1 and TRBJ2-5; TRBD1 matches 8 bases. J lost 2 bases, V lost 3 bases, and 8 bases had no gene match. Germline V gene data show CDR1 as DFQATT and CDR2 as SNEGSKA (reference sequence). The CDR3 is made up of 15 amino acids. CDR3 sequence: CSASGPGQAQETQYF. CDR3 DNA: TGCAGTGCTAGTGGTCCGGGACAGGCACAAGAGACCCAGTACTTC.

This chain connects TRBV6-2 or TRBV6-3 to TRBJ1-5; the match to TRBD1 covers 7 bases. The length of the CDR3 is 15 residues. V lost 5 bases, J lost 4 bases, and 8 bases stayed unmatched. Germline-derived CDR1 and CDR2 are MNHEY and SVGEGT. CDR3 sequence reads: CASSPRDRGNQPQHF. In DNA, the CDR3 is TGTGCCAGCAGTCCCCGGGACAGAGGTAATCAGCCCCAGCATTTT.

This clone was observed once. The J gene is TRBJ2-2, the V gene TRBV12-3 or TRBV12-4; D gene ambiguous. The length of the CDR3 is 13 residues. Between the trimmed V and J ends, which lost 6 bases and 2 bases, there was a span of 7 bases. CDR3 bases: TGTGCCAGCAGCCCAGCTAACACCGGGGAGCTGTTTTTT. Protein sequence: CASSPANTGELFF.

The chain's CDR3 is CASEAGELFF. DNA of the CDR3: TGTGCCTCGGAGGCCGGGGAGCTGTTTTTT. The chain links TRBV12-3 or TRBV12-4 to TRBJ2-2; tentative D call: TRBD2 (5 bases). CDR3 length: 10 residues. Deletions cut 11 bases from V and 6 bases from J, with 7 bases between.

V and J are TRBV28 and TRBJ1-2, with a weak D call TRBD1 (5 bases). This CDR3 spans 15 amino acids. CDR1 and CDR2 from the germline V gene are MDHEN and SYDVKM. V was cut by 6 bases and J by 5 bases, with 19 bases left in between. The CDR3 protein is CASRPPSGGVYGYTF. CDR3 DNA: TGTGCCAGCAGACCCCCCTCGGGAGGGGTATATGGCTACACCTTC.

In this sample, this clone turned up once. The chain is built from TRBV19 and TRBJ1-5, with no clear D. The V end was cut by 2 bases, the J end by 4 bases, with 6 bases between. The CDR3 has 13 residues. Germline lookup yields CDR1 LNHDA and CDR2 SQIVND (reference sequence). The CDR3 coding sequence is TGTGCCAGTAGTATATACGGGAATCAGCCCCAGCATTTT. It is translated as CASSIYGNQPQHF.

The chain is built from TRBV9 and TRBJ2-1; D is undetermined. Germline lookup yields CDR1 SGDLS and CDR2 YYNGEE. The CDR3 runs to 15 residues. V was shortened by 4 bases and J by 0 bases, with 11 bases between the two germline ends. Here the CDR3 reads CASSIGRSSYNEQFF. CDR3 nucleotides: TGTGCCAGCAGCATAGGACGGAGCTCCTACAATGAGCAGTTCTTC.

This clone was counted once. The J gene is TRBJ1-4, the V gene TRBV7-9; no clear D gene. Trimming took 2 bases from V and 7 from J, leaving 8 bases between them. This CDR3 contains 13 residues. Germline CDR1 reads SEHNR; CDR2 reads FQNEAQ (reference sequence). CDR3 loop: CASSLSGVEKLFF. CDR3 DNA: TGTGCCAGCAGCTTATCAGGTGTTGAAAAACTGTTTTTT.